This T cell receptor beta chain was recovered during a study of spatial heterogeneity in lung cancer. TCRdb called the 5' RACE reads again in MiXCR, with one record for every CDR3 protein. The data hold more than 25,000 distinct CDR3 sequences, with about 7.1% observed a single time. Documented time point: sample taken at primary tumor resection. Points from the study as a whole: Higher tumor mutation counts went along with higher counts of expanded intratumoral alpha and beta TCRs.

This clonotype has a count of ten or more. The target antigen is unknown. The sample in question was lung tumor tissue, obtained at surgery. This sequence was found in a male donor with early-stage non-small cell lung cancer.

The CDR3 region has the DNA TGTGCCAGCAGAGCCCGGCAGAACACTGAAGCTTTCTTT. This gives the protein CASRARQNTEAFF. The chain recombines TRBV6-2 or TRBV6-3 with TRBJ1-1; D is undetermined. Germline V CDR1 and CDR2: MNHEY, SVGEGT. The CDR3 consists of 13 residues. Trimming took off 6 bases at V and 1 base at J, with 9 bases between the two ends.